This entry concerns a single TCR beta chain. The antigen is unknown. CDR3 length: 14 residues. CDR1 is MNHEY and CDR2 is SMNVEV in the germline V gene (reference sequence). V dropped 6 bases and J dropped 4 bases, with 15 bases sitting between them. This sample is drawn from a study of cytomegalovirus exposure and HLA in healthy donors. Findings and caveats of the study: In terms of immune exposure information, only CMV serostatus was available.

Researchers ran the PCR with 60 Vbeta and 13 Jbeta primers. Clones were sequenced by immunoSEQ multiplex PCR, and TCRdb holds only the in-frame ones, with some missing. Here the sample spans 82,000 or so clones, approximately 74% being singletons. The sequencing input was PBMCs. The receptor was derived from a woman in her forties or fifties in good health and CMV-seropositive. The J gene is TRBJ1-2, the V gene TRBV27; D gene ambiguous. CDR3 nucleotides: TGTGCCAGCAGAGGAGGGCGCGTCGGCTATGGCTACACCTTC. It yields the protein CASRGGRVGYGYTF.